This TCR beta chain originates from a study of blood T cell repertoires in COVID-19. Study in general: Samples came from the United States, Italy and Spain, spanning acute and convalescent COVID-19. Sources were T cells, B-cell-depleted T cells, or PBMCs; the material itself was cDNA or gDNA.

This clone appeared once. Assay used: immunoSEQ multiplex PCR; TCRdb lists only in-frame clones, some missing. The sample carries 210,000 or so clones, roughly 85% recorded once. The CDR3 has 14 amino acids. The J segment lost 8 bases and the V segment lost 2 bases, leaving 4 bases of the junction unmatched. The germline V gene has CDR1 LGHDT and CDR2 YNNKEL (reference sequence). Seattle's enrolled individuals joined amid active infection and were then monitored longitudinally. The V gene is TRBV3-1 (or the pseudogene TRBV3-2), the J gene TRBJ1-4; 8 bases line up with TRBD1. This TCR derives from a man over 45 with COVID-19, enrolled during active disease. Material for sequencing was peripheral blood. This CDR3 is CASSQNRGKEKLFF. In nucleotides, the CDR3 is TGTGCCAGCAGCCAAAACAGGGGGAAGGAAAAACTGTTTTTT.